The clone carrying this T cell receptor (beta chain) has a handful of counts. Its antigen is undetermined. The protocol attached unique molecular identifiers to individual cDNA molecules. TCRdb itself ran the 5' RACE reads through MiXCR, one entry per CDR3 protein. The sample records approximately 70,000 distinct CDR3 sequences, about 12% being singletons. These data come from a study of early T cells in non-severe SARS-CoV-2 infection. The overall study: Sequenced bulk RNA came from whole blood that was unsorted, and chains were unpaired. Study outcomes and limitations: Anti-spike CD8 specificities were favored by VDJdb matching, whose results missed private and CD4 specificities.

The CDR3 is 12 amino acids. CDR1 MNHEY and CDR2 SMNVEV come from the germline V gene (reference sequence). Trimming shortened V by 5 bases and J by 0 bases, and 5 bases separated the two germline ends. This rearrangement joins TRBV27 to TRBJ2-7; D remains unclear. The sequenced sample was whole blood. The receptor was isolated from an adult who was a healthcare worker with PCR-confirmed SARS-CoV-2 infection or an uninfected control (not recorded which). CDR3 sequence reads: CASSLRSYEQYF. The CDR3 bases are TGTGCCAGCAGTCTTCGCTCCTACGAGCAGTACTTC.